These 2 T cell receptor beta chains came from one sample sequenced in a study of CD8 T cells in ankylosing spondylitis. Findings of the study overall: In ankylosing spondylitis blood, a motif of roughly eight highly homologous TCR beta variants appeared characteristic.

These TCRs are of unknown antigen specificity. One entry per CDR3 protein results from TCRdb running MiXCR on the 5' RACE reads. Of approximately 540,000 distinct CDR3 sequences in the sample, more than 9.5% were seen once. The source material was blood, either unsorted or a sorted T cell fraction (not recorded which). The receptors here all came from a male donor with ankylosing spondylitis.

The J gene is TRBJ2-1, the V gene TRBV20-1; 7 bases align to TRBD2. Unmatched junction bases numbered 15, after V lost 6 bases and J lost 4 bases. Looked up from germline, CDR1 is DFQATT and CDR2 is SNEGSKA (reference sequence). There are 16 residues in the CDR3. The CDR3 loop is CSARKGGSRSYNEQFF. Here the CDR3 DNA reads TGCAGTGCCAGGAAGGGCGGGAGTAGATCGTACAATGAGCAGTTCTTC.

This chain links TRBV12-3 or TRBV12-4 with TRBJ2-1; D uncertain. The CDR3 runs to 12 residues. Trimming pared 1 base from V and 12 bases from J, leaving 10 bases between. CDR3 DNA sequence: TGTGCCAGCAGTTTAGGGGCGACCTGGCAGTTCTTC. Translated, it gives CASSLGATWQFF.